One sample yielded the 22 T cell receptor beta chains listed below, sequenced in a study of shared clonotypes between healthy human individuals. Method: immunoSEQ multiplex PCR; TCRdb's copy keeps in-frame clones and lacks some. The sample has 110,000 or so clones; approximately 70% are singletons. Sequencing input: memory CD8+ T cells sorted from blood. Subset specified: CD45RO+ cells pooled with CCR7-negative TemRA cells. These TCRs come from a woman aged 25-40 years in good health.

The V and J genes are TRBV2 and TRBJ2-7, with TRBD1 matching over 9 bases. The J segment lost 3 bases and the V segment lost 2 bases, leaving 11 bases of the junction unmatched. Germline CDR1 reads SNHLY; CDR2 reads FYNNEI. The CDR3 totals 17 residues. The CDR3 DNA reads TGTGCCAGCAGTGAACGCTTTCCCGGGACAGGGCTCTACGAGCAGTACTTC. Amino acids: CASSERFPGTGLYEQYF.

The count of this clone is one. V is TRBV6-1 and J is TRBJ2-3; D is unresolved. Germline V CDR1 and CDR2: MNHNS, SASEGT. Trimming took off 2 bases at V and 6 bases at J, with 9 bases between the two ends. CDR3 size: 13 residues. CDR3 DNA sequence: TGTGCCAGCAGTGAACGGTCTACCGATACGCAGTATTTT. It specifies CASSERSTDTQYF.

This clone was recorded a few times. V gene TRBV19 combines with J gene TRBJ2-5, with 7 bases fitting TRBD1. V gave up 2 bases and J gave up 1 base; unmatched junction bases: 4. The CDR3 loop spans 15 amino acids. The V gene's germline CDR1 is LNHDA and CDR2 SQIVND (reference sequence). The CDR3 loop reads CASSIRTGGQETQYF. The CDR3 DNA follows: TGTGCCAGTAGTATAAGGACAGGCGGCCAAGAGACCCAGTACTTC.

The chain links TRBV11-2 to TRBJ2-3; perhaps TRBD2 as D (5 bases). Germline V lookup: CDR1 SGHAT, CDR2 FQNNGV. This CDR3 region has 11 residues. Trimming pared 8 bases from V and 4 bases from J, leaving 7 bases between. CDR3 DNA sequence: TGTGCCAGCGGTAGCGCAGATACGCAGTATTTT. Its protein product is CASGSADTQYF.

The chain combines TRBV2 with TRBJ2-5; 11 bases are a match to TRBD2. CDR3 length: 16 residues. V was clipped by 7 bases and J by 11 bases; unmatched bases: 18. From germline, CDR1 is SNHLY and CDR2 FYNNEI. In DNA form, the CDR3 reads TGTGCCAGCACTCAATTTAGCGGGAGGGCCCGGTGGGAGCAGTACTTC. Its translation: CASTQFSGRARWEQYF.

This chain uses TRBV2 with TRBJ2-2; D is unclear. V dropped 10 bases and J dropped 6 bases, with 12 bases sitting between them. The germline V gene has CDR1 SNHLY and CDR2 FYNNEI. This CDR3 comprises 12 residues. CDR3 protein: CATLGVAGELFF. The CDR3 DNA reads as TGTGCCACCTTGGGTGTAGCCGGGGAGCTGTTTTTT.

This clone was found a few times. The gene calls are TRBV7-3 and TRBJ2-1; no firm D call. CDR3 length: 15 amino acids. Germline V lookup: CDR1 SGHTA, CDR2 FQGTGA. Trimming removed 2 bases at V and 0 bases at J, with 8 bases between. In nucleotides, the CDR3 is TGTGCCAGCAGCTTAGGTTCCGGCTCCTACAATGAGCAGTTCTTC. It translates to CASSLGSGSYNEQFF.

The rearrangement links TRBV27 to TRBJ2-7, with 9 bases lining up with TRBD2. V gave up 5 bases and J gave up 3 bases; unmatched junction bases: 5. Germline V gene data show CDR1 as MNHEY and CDR2 as SMNVEV (reference sequence). CDR3 size: 14 residues. The CDR3 spells CASSLLAGIYEQYF. For the CDR3, the DNA is TGTGCCAGCAGTCTCCTAGCGGGGATCTACGAGCAGTACTTC.

This clone was counted many times. Distinct nucleotide sequences in the sample also encode this CDR3. The CDR3 spells CASSTWGGSNQPQHF. Here the CDR3 DNA reads TGTGCCAGTAGTACATGGGGAGGAAGCAATCAGCCCCAGCATTTT. The rearrangement links TRBV19 to TRBJ1-5; no firm D call. The CDR3 runs 15 residues. V was shortened by 4 bases and J by 1 base, with 11 bases between the two germline ends. CDR1 and CDR2 from the germline V gene are LNHDA and SQIVND (reference sequence).

This sequence joins TRBV2 and TRBJ2-4; TRBD2 is a possible D gene (6 bases). The length of the CDR3 is 16 residues. Trimming took off 2 bases at V and 0 bases at J, with 11 bases between the two ends. Germline V lookup: CDR1 SNHLY, CDR2 FYNNEI. The chain's CDR3 is CASSEPLALAKNIQYF. The CDR3 DNA reads as TGTGCCAGCAGTGAACCTCTAGCGCTAGCCAAAAACATTCAGTACTTC.

The rearrangement links TRBV25-1 to TRBJ2-5; D not resolved. The last part of the DNA fits TRBJ2-7 better; the J call may be wrong. Germline V gene sequence: CDR1 MGHDK, CDR2 SYGVNS. This CDR3 is built from 15 residues. The CDR3 spells CASSEGRQLGYEQYF. The CDR3 DNA reads as TGTGCCAGCAGTGAAGGTAGGCAGTTGGGCTACGAGCAGTACTTC.

The genes are TRBV10-2 and TRBJ1-1, with D perhaps TRBD1 (5 bases). The CDR3 runs to 16 residues. Trimming left V 4 bases short and J 0 bases short, with 15 bases between. Germline V gene data show CDR1 as WSHSY and CDR2 as SAAADI. CDR3 amino acids: CASSGHGGIMNTEAFF. CDR3 DNA: TGCGCCAGCAGTGGGCACGGGGGAATCATGAACACTGAAGCTTTCTTT.

V usage is TRBV18 and J usage is TRBJ2-1; D call uncertain. Germline V lookup: CDR1 KGHSH, CDR2 LQKENI. V lost 2 bases and J 6 bases, leaving 14 bases between the germline ends. The CDR3 runs to 15 residues. This CDR3 reads CASSPYSQEFNEQFF. The CDR3 bases are TGTGCCAGCTCACCATATTCGCAGGAGTTCAATGAGCAGTTCTTC.

The chain recombines TRBV11-2 with TRBJ2-1; 13 bases match TRBD2. This CDR3 comprises 19 residues. Unmatched junction bases numbered 12, after V lost 7 bases and J lost 0 bases. Germline assignment: CDR1 SGHAT and CDR2 FQNNGV. CDR3 in DNA: TGTGCCAGCACAGACAGACTAGCGGGAGGACTAAGCTCCTACAATGAGCAGTTCTTC. As protein: CASTDRLAGGLSSYNEQFF.

This clone was detected only once. J is TRBJ1-5 and V is TRBV10-2, with D possibly TRBD1 on 5 matching bases. The CDR3 is 13 residues long. From germline, CDR1 is WSHSY and CDR2 SAAADI. Trimming removed 4 bases from V and 7 bases from J, with 11 bases in between. CDR3 protein: CASSGGGAQPQHF. CDR3 DNA sequence: TGCGCCAGCAGTGGTGGGGGTGCCCAGCCCCAGCATTTT.

The rearrangement links TRBV4-1 to TRBJ1-6; D gene ambiguous. Germline CDR1 reads MGHRA; CDR2 reads YSYEKL. CDR3 length equals 11 residues. CDR3 sequence reads: CPVDVNSPLHF. The DNA of the CDR3 is TGCCCGGTCGACGTCAATTCACCCCTCCACTTT.

The V and J genes are TRBV5-6 and TRBJ1-3; TRBD1 aligns across 7 bases. This CDR3 has 19 amino acids. Looked up from germline, CDR1 is SGHDT and CDR2 is YYEEEE. With 4 bases clipped from V and 0 bases from J, the junction kept 16 bases outside the gene matches. In DNA, the CDR3 is TGTGCCAGCAGCGGTTCCAGGGGGACTGCCTCGGGCTCTGGAAACACCATATATTTT. Translation: CASSGSRGTASGSGNTIYF.

CDR3 nucleotide sequence: TGCGCCAGCAGCCCTCATGACGTACCGGCCGGGGAGACCCAGTACTTC. This sequence encodes CASSPHDVPAGETQYF. This sequence joins TRBV5-1 and TRBJ2-5; D not certain. This CDR3 is 16 amino acids long. Germline lookup yields CDR1 SGHRS and CDR2 YFSETQ. Deletions cut 4 bases from V and 5 bases from J, with 21 bases between.

This chain links TRBV28 with TRBJ2-7, with D maybe TRBD1 (5 bases). This CDR3 is 13 amino acids long. V was trimmed by 3 bases and J by 2 bases, leaving 8 bases between them. From germline, CDR1 is MDHEN and CDR2 SYDVKM. CDR3 sequence (DNA): TGTGCCAGCAGTTTTGACAGCCCCTACGAGCAGTACTTC. Amino acids: CASSFDSPYEQYF.

This clone was observed a single time. The CDR3 region has the DNA TGTGCCAGCAGCCCAGACCCCGGGACAGGGGTGCAGTATTTT. This sequence encodes CASSPDPGTGVQYF. The chain recombines TRBV7-9 with TRBJ2-3; 10 nucleotides align to TRBD1. The CDR3 consists of 14 residues. CDR1 and CDR2 (germline): SEHNR, FQNEAQ (reference sequence). Unmatched junction bases numbered 10, after V lost 5 bases and J lost 11 bases.

This clone showed up just a few times. This rearrangement joins TRBV5-4 to TRBJ2-2, with 8 nucleotides matching TRBD2. The CDR3 totals 13 residues. The V gene end was trimmed by 7 bases and the J gene end by 5 bases; junction bases not matched to a gene: 4. Germline V gene sequence: CDR1 SGHNT, CDR2 YYREEE (reference sequence). CDR3 bases: TGTGCCAGCGAGCGGGAGTTTACCGGGGAGCTGTTTTTT. This codes for CASEREFTGELFF.

This chain connects TRBV27 to TRBJ1-2; 8 nucleotides agree with TRBD1. The V segment lost 5 bases and the J segment 1 base; nucleotides outside the gene matches: 6. The CDR3 contains 15 residues. Germline V gives CDR1 MNHEY, CDR2 SMNVEV (reference sequence). The CDR3 here is CASSRTGLFNYGYTF. The CDR3 bases are TGTGCCAGCAGTCGGACAGGGCTATTTAACTATGGCTACACCTTC.